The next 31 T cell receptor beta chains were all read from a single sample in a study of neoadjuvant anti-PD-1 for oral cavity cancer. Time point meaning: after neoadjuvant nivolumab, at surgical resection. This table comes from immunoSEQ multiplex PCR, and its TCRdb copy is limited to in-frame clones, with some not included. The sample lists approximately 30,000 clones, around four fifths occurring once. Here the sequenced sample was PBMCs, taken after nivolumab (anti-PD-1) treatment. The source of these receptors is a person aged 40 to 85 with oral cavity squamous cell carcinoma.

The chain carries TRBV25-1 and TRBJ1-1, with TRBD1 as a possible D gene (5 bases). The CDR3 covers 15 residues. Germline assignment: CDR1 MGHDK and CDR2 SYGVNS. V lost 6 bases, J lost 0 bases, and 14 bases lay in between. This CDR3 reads CASRETGTVNTEAFF. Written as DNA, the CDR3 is TGTGCCAGCAGGGAAACCGGGACGGTGAACACTGAAGCTTTCTTT.

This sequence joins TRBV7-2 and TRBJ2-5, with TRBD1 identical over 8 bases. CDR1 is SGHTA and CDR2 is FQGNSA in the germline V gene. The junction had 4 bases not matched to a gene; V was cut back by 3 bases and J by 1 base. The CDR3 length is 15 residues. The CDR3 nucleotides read TGTGCCAGCAGCTTCAATCAGGGGGCCCAAGAGACCCAGTACTTC. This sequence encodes CASSFNQGAQETQYF. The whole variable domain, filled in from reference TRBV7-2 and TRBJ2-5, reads GAGVSQSPSNKVTEKGKDVELRCDPISGHTALYWYRQSLGQGLEFLIYFQGNSAPDKSGLPSDRFSAERTGGSVSTLTIQRTQQEDSAVYLCASSFNQGAQETQYFGPGTRLLVL.

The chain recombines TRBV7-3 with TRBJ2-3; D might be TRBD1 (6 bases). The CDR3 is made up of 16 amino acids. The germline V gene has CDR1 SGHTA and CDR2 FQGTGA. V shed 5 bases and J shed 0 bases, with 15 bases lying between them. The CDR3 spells CASSVAVGASTDTQYF. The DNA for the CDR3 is TGTGCCAGCAGCGTCGCAGTGGGGGCGAGCACAGATACGCAGTATTTT.

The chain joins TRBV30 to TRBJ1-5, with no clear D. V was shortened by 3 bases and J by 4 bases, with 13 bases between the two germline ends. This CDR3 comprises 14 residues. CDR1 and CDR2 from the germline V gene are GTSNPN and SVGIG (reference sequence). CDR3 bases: TGTGCCTGGAGGGATCCCCTGTGGAATCAGCCCCAGCATTTT. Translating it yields CAWRDPLWNQPQHF. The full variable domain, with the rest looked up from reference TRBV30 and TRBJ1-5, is SQTIHQWPATLVQPVGSPLSLECTVEGTSNPNLYWYRQAAGRGLQLLFYSVGIGQISSEVPQNLSASRPQDRQFILSSKKLLLSDSGFYLCAWRDPLWNQPQHFGDGTRLSIL.

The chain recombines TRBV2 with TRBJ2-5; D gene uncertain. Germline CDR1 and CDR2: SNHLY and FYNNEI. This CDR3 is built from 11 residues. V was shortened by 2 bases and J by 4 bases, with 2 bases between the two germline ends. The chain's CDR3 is CASSERETQYF. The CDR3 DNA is TGTGCCAGCAGTGAAAGAGAGACCCAGTACTTC.

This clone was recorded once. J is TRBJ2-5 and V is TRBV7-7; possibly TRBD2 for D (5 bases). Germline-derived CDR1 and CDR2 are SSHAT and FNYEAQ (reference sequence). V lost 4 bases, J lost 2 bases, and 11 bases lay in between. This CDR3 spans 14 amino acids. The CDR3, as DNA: TGTGCCAGCAGCTCCGGGATACTACAAGAGACCCAGTACTTC. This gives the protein CASSSGILQETQYF.

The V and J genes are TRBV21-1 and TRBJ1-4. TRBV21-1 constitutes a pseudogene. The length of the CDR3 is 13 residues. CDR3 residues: CASSKRRGEKLFF. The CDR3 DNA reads TGTGCCAGCAGCAAACGCCGAGGGGAAAAACTGTTTTTT.

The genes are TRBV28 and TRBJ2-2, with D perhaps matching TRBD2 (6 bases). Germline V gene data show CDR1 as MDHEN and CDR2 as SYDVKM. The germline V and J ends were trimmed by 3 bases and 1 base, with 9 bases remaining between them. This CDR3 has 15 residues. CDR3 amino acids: CASSFGGVNTGELFF. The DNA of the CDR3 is TGTGCCAGCAGTTTTGGCGGGGTGAACACCGGGGAGCTGTTTTTT.

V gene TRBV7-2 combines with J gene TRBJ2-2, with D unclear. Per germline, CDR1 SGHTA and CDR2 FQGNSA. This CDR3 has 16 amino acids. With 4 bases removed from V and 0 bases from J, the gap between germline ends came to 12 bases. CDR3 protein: CASSSNSIANTGELFF. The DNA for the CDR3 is TGTGCCAGCAGCTCAAACAGCATCGCGAACACCGGGGAGCTGTTTTTT.

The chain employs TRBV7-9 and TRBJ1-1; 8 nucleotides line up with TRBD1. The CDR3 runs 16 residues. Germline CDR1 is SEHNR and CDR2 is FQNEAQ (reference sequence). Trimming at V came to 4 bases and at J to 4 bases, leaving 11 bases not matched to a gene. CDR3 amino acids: CASSSRTGRAFTEAFF. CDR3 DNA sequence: TGTGCCAGCAGCTCGCGGACAGGGAGGGCTTTCACTGAAGCTTTCTTT. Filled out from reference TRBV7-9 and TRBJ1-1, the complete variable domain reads DTGVSQNPRHKITKRGQNVTFRCDPISEHNRLYWYRQTLGQGPEFLTYFQNEAQLEKSRLLSDRFSAERPKGSFSTLEIQRTEQGDSAMYLCASSSRTGRAFTEAFFGQGTRLTVV.

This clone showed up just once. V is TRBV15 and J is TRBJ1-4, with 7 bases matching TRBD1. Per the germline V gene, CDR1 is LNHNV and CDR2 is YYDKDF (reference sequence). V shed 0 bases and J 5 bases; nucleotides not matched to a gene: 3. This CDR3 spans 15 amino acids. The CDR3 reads CATSRDLGQNEKLFF. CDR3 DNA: TGTGCCACCAGCAGAGATCTGGGACAGAATGAAAAACTGTTTTTT. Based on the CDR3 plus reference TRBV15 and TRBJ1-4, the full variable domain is DAMVIQNPRYQVTQFGKPVTLSCSQTLNHNVMYWYQQKSSQAPKLLFHYYDKDFNNEADTPDNFQSRRPNTSFCFLDIRSPGLGDTAMYLCATSRDLGQNEKLFFGSGTQLSVL.

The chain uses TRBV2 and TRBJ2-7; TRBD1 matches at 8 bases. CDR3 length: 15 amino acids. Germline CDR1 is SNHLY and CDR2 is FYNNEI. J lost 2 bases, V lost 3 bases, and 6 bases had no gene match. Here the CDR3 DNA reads TGTGCCAGCAGTGATCCGACAGGGGAACCCTACGAGCAGTACTTC. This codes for CASSDPTGEPYEQYF.

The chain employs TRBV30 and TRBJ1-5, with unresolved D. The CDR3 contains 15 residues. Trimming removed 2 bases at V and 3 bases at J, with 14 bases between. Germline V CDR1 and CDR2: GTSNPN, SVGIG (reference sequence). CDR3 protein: CAWSLPSPSNQPQHF. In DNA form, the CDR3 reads TGTGCCTGGAGTCTTCCAAGCCCCTCCAATCAGCCCCAGCATTTT.

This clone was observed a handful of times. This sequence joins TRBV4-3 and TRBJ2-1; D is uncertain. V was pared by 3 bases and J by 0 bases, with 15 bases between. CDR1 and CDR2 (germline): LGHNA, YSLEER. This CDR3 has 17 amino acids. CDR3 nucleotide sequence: TGCGCCAGCAGCCAGAGCCTATTGTTGGACTCCTACAATGAGCAGTTCTTC. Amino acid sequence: CASSQSLLLDSYNEQFF.

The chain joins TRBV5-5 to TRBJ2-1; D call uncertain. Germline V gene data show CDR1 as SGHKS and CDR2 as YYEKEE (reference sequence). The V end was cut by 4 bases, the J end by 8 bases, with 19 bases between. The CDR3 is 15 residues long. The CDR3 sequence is CASSPTPGSFYEQFF. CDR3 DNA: TGTGCCAGCAGCCCCACTCCCGGATCCTTTTATGAGCAGTTCTTC.

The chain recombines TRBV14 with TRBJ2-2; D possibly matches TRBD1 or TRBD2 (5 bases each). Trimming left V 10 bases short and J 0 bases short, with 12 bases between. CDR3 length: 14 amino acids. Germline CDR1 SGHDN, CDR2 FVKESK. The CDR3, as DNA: TGTGCCACCCGGCTGGGACCGAACACCGGGGAGCTGTTTTTT. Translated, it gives CATRLGPNTGELFF.

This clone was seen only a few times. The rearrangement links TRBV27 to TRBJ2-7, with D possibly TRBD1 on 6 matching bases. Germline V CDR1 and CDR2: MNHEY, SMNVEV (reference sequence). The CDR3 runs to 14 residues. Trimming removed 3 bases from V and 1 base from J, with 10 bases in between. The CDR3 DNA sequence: TGTGCCAGCAGTTTGGGTGGACAGTCCTACGAGCAGTACTTC. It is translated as CASSLGGQSYEQYF.

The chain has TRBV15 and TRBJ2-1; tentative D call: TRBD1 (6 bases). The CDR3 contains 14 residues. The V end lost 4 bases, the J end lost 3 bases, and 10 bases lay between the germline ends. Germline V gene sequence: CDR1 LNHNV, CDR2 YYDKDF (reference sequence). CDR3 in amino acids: CATSTDRDYNEQFF. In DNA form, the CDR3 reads TGTGCCACCAGCACGGACAGAGACTACAATGAGCAGTTCTTC. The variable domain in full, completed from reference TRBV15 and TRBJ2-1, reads DAMVIQNPRYQVTQFGKPVTLSCSQTLNHNVMYWYQQKSSQAPKLLFHYYDKDFNNEADTPDNFQSRRPNTSFCFLDIRSPGLGDTAMYLCATSTDRDYNEQFFGPGTRLTVL.

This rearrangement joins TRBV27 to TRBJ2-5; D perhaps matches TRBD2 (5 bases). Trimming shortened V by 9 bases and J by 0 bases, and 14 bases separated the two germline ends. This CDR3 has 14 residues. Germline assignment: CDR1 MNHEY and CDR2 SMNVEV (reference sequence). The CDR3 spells CASRGYLYQETQYF. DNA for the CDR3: TGTGCCAGTAGAGGGTATCTGTACCAAGAGACCCAGTACTTC.

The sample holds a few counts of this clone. The CDR3 DNA sequence: TGTGCCAGCAGCCAAGAGGCGACGCGGGCGGGCGGGGAGCTGTTTTTT. As protein: CASSQEATRAGGELFF. The genes are TRBV4-2 and TRBJ2-2, with D possibly TRBD2 on 5 matching bases. CDR1 and CDR2 (germline): LGHNA, YNFKEQ. Trimming removed 0 bases from V and 7 bases from J, with 15 bases in between. The CDR3 consists of 16 residues.

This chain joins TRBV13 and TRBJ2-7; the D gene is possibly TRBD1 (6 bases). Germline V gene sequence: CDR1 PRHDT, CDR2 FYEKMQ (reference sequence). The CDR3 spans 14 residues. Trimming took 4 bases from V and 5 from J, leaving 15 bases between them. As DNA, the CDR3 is TGTGCCAGCAGCTCGCGACAGGAGTTCCACGAGCAGTACTTC. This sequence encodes CASSSRQEFHEQYF.

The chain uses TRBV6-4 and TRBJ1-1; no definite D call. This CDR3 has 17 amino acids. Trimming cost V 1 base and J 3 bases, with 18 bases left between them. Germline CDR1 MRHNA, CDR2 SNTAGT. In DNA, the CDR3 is TGTGCCAGCAGTGACTTCCCCGTGCCTATCTGGGACACTGAAGCTTTCTTT. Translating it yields CASSDFPVPIWDTEAFF.

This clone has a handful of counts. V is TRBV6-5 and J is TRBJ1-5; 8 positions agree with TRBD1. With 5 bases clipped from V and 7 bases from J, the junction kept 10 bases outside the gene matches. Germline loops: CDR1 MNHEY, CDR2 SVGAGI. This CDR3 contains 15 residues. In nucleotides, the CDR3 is TGTGCCAGCAGTCAGACAGGGGAAAGTCGGCAGCCCCAGCATTTT. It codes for CASSQTGESRQPQHF.

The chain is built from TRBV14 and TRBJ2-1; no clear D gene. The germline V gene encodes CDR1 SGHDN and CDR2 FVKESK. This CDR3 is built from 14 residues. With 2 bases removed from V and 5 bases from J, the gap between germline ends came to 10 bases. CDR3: CASSQLGTDNEQFF. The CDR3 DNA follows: TGTGCCAGCAGCCAATTGGGAACCGACAATGAGCAGTTCTTC.

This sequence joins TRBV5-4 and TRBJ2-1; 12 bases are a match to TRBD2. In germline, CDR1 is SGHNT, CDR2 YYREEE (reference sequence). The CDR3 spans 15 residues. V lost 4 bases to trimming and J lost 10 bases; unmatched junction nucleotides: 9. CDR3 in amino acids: CASSLALAGGREQFF. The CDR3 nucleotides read TGTGCCAGCAGCCTGGCGCTAGCGGGGGGGCGGGAGCAGTTCTTC.

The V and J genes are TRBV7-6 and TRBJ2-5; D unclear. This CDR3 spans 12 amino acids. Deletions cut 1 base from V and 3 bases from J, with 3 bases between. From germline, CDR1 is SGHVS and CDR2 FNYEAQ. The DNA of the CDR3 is TGTGCCAGCAGCTTAGAGGAAGAGACCCAGTACTTC. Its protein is CASSLEEETQYF.

CDR3 protein: CASSLEGRSPALTGELFF. The CDR3 nucleotides read TGCGCCAGCAGCTTGGAGGGCAGATCCCCGGCCCTCACCGGGGAGCTGTTTTTT. The chain links TRBV5-1 to TRBJ2-2, with unresolved D. V was cut by 0 bases and J by 4 bases, with 19 bases left in between. The germline gives CDR1 SGHRS, CDR2 YFSETQ. This CDR3 is built from 18 residues.

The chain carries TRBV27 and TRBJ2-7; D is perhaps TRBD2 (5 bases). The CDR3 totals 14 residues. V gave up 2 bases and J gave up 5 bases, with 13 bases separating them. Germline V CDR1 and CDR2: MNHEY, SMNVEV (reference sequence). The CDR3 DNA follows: TGTGCCAGCAGTTTACGGGGTACCCGGAACGAGCAGTACTTC. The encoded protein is CASSLRGTRNEQYF.

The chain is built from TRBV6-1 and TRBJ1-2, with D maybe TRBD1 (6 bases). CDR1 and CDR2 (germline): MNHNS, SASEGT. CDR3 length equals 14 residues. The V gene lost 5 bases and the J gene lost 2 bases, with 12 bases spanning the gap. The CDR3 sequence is CASSPGGTNYGYTF. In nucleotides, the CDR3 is TGTGCCAGCAGTCCTGGGGGGACAAACTATGGCTACACCTTC.

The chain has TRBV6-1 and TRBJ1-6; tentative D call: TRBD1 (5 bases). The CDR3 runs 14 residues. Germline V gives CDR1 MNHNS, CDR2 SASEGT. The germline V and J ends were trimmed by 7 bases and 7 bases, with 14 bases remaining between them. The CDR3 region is CASTWGGSNSPLHF. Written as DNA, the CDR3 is TGTGCCAGCACGTGGGGCGGATCGAATTCACCCCTCCACTTT.

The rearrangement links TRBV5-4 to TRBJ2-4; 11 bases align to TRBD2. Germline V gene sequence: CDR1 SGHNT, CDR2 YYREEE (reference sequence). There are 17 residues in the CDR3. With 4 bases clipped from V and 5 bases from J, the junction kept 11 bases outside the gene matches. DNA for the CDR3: TGTGCCAGCAGCAAAGGGGGACTAGCGGTTAGCGAAAACATTCAGTACTTC. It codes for CASSKGGLAVSENIQYF.